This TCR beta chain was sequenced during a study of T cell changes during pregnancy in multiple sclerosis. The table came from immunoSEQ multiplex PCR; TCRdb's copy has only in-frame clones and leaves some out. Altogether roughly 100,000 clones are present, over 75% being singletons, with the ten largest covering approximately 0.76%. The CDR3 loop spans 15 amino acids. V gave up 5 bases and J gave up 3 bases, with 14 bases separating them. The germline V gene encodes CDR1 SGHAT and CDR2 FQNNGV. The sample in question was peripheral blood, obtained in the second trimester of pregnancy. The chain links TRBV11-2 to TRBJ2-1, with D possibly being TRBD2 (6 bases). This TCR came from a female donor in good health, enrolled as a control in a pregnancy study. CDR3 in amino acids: CASSPSGAGYNEQFF. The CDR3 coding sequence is TGTGCCAGCAGCCCCAGCGGAGCGGGCTACAATGAGCAGTTCTTC. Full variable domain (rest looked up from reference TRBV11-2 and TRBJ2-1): EAGVAQSPRYKIIEKRQSVAFWCNPISGHATLYWYQQILGQGPKLLIQFQNNGVVDDSQLPKDRFSAERLKGVDSTLKIQPAKLEDSAVYLCASSPSGAGYNEQFFGPGTRLTVL.